This T cell receptor beta chain was recovered during a study of T cells after yellow fever vaccination. Study-level findings and limits: Peaking faster, on day 5 versus 15, the secondary response was nonetheless weaker.

From the 5' RACE reads, TCRdb called clonotypes with MiXCR, one entry per CDR3 protein. The sample has a few hundred thousand distinct CDR3 sequences, approximately 19% seen once. As for this clonotype: Its cognate antigen is unknown.

The receptor comes from a man aged 18 to 29 who received the YFV17D yellow fever vaccine. The sample in question was PBMCs, obtained before the yellow fever booster vaccination.

CDR3 nucleotides: TGCGCCAGCAGCGGGGCCCAAGAGAACACTGAAGCTTTCTTT. The encoded protein is CASSGAQENTEAFF. V and J are TRBV5-1 and TRBJ1-1; a weak D match, TRBD1 (5 bases). This CDR3 contains 14 residues. V lost 4 bases and J lost 1, with 11 bases in between. The germline V gene encodes CDR1 SGHRS and CDR2 YFSETQ. Full variable domain (outside the CDR3, taken from reference TRBV5-1 and TRBJ1-1): KAGVTQTPRYLIKTRGQQVTLSCSPISGHRSVSWYQQTPGQGLQFLFEYFSETQRNKGNFPGRFSGRQFSNSRSEMNVSTLELGDSALYLCASSGAQENTEAFFGQGTRLTVV.